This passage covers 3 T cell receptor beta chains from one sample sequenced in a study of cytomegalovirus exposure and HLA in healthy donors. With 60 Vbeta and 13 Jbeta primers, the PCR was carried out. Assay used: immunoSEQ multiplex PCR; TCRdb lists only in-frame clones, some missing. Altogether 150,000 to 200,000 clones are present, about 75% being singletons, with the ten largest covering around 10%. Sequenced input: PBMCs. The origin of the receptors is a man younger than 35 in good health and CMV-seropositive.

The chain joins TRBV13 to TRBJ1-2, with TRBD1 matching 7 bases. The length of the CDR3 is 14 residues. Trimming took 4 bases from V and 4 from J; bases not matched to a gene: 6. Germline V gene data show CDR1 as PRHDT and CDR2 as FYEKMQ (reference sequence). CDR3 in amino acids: CASSSTGTAYGYTF. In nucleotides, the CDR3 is TGTGCCAGCAGCTCGACCGGGACAGCCTATGGCTACACCTTC.

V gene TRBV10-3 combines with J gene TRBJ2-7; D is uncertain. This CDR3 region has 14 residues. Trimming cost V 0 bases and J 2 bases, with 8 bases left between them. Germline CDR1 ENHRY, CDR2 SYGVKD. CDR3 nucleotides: TGTGCCATCAGTGAGTCTCAGATTACCTACGAGCAGTACTTC. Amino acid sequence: CAISESQITYEQYF.

The DNA of the CDR3 is TGTGCCAGCTCACCCGTCCGGACTAGCGTCTACGAGCAGTACTTC. This translates into CASSPVRTSVYEQYF. V usage is TRBV18 and J usage is TRBJ2-7; 9 bases map to TRBD2. Germline-derived CDR1 and CDR2 are KGHSH and LQKENI. The trim removed 3 bases at V and 3 bases at J, leaving 6 bases unmatched. The CDR3 loop spans 15 amino acids.